This TCR beta chain was recorded in a study of CD8+ T cells in alopecia areata. About the study: It was oral tofacitinib, at 5 to 10 mg twice daily, that treated patients received. Severity of treated patients was scored by affected scalp percentage.

RNA extraction was followed by reverse transcription into cDNA, which acted as the sequencing template. Sequencing was performed with immunoSEQ multiplex PCR; in TCRdb, only in-frame clones are kept and a portion is missing. The data hold about 150,000 clones, with around 50% observed a single time. Concerning this clone itself: The antigen is undetermined.

General study results and limits: Persistence during tofacitinib was seen for many expanded lesional clones in scalp and blood. Tofacitinib significantly brought down scalp clonality and expanded CD8+ clones among top 100.

The CDR3 contains 14 residues. V shed 2 bases and J shed 7 bases, with 12 bases lying between them. CDR1 is SGHVS, CDR2 FQNEAQ, per germline. Treatment described: oral pan-JAK inhibitor, 5-10 mg twice daily. The clonotype comes from a human donor with alopecia areata. This material consisted of CD8+ T cells sorted from blood, taken at week 4, from a patient treated with tofacitinib. The chain couples TRBV7-8 to TRBJ1-5, with D maybe TRBD1 (5 bases). CDR3 sequence: CASSLTGQGQPQHF. CDR3 coding DNA: TGTGCCAGCAGCTTAACGGGGCAGGGACAGCCCCAGCATTTT.